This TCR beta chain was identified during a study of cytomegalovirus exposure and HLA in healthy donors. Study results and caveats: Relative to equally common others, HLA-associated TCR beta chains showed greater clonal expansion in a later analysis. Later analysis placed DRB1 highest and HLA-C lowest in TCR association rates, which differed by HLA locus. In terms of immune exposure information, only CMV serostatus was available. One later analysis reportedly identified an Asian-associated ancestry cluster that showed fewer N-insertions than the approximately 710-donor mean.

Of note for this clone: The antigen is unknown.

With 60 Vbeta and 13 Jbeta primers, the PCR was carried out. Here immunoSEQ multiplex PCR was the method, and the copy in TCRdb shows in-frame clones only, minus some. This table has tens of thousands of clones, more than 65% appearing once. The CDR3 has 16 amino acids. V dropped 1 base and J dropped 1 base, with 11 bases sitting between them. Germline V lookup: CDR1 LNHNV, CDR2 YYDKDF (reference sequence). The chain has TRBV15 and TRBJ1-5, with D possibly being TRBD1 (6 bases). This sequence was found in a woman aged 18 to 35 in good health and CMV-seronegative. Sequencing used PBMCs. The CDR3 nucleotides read TGTGCCACCAGCAGAGGAGGAAGGGGGAGCAATCAGCCCCAGCATTTT. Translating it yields CATSRGGRGSNQPQHF.